This passage covers 32 T cell receptor beta chains from one sample sequenced in a study of cytomegalovirus exposure and HLA in healthy donors. PCR employed 60 Vbeta and 13 Jbeta primers. Repertoires were generated with immunoSEQ multiplex PCR, while TCRdb's copy carries only in-frame clones and drops some. This table has 130,000 or so clones, roughly four fifths appearing once. The source material was PBMCs. The receptors stem from a female donor in good health and CMV-seronegative.

This chain links TRBV5-1 with TRBJ2-5; 12 bases are a match to TRBD1. The J call is in doubt because the DNA end fits TRBJ2-7 better. This CDR3 contains 13 residues. Looked up from germline, CDR1 is SGHRS and CDR2 is YFSETQ. CDR3 sequence: CASSRDRGHEQYF. As DNA, the CDR3 is TGCGCCAGCAGTCGGGACAGGGGGCACGAGCAGTACTTC.

The rearrangement uses TRBV5-4 and TRBJ2-2, with 10 bases that match TRBD1. Germline lookup yields CDR1 SGHNT and CDR2 YYREEE (reference sequence). Germline trimming cut 4 bases from V and 7 bases from J; bases unmatched to any gene: 16. The CDR3 runs 18 residues. CDR3 sequence (DNA): TGTGCCAGCAGCCCTATACGTCCCGGGACAGGGGACGGCGGGGAGCTGTTTTTT. Its translation: CASSPIRPGTGDGGELFF.

The chain uses TRBV28 and TRBJ2-5; TRBD1 is a possible D gene (6 bases). The DNA end is more similar to TRBJ2-7, so the J call may be wrong. Germline CDR1 reads MDHEN; CDR2 reads SYDVKM. CDR3 length: 15 residues. CDR3 region: CASTRTASRSYEQYF. As DNA, the CDR3 is TGTGCCAGCACGAGGACAGCCTCGAGATCCTACGAGCAGTACTTC.

This clone was observed a single time. The chain employs TRBV29-1 and TRBJ2-7; D gene unclear. The J call is uncertain, as TRBJ2-1 better fits the DNA end. The CDR3 extends over 14 amino acids. Germline CDR1 reads SQVTM; CDR2 reads ANQGSEA. CDR3 sequence (DNA): TGCAGCGTTGCCCTCGAGACACCGTACAATGAGCAGTTCTTC. It specifies CSVALETPYNEQFF.

This sequence joins TRBV2 and TRBJ1-2; tentatively, D is TRBD1 (5 bases). CDR1 and CDR2 from the germline V gene are SNHLY and FYNNEI. Trimming took off 7 bases at V and 0 bases at J, with 15 bases between the two ends. The CDR3 consists of 15 residues. CDR3 DNA sequence: TGTGCCAGCACCCCTGGGGGGGGGTCTAACTATGGCTACACCTTC. It specifies CASTPGGGSNYGYTF.

This chain connects TRBV19 to TRBJ2-1; D unclear. Germline V gene lookup returns CDR1 LNHDA and CDR2 SQIVND (reference sequence). Trimming took off 0 bases at V and 7 bases at J, with 7 bases between the two ends. The CDR3 is made up of 13 amino acids. CDR3 protein: CASSIDAENEQFF. DNA for the CDR3: TGTGCCAGTAGTATAGATGCTGAGAATGAGCAGTTCTTC.

The chain has TRBV28 and TRBJ1-2; D uncertain. This CDR3 has 15 residues. Trimming stripped 6 bases from V and 2 bases from J, with 16 bases between. Germline-derived CDR1 and CDR2 are MDHEN and SYDVKM. In DNA, the CDR3 is TGTGCCAGCAGCGCTGCCCCGGCGGGAAACTATGGCTACACCTTC. It is translated as CASSAAPAGNYGYTF.

For the CDR3, the DNA is TGTGCCAGCAGCTTAGTCCTCACAGGGACCGGGGAGCTGTTTTTT. Protein product: CASSLVLTGTGELFF. The J gene is TRBJ2-2, the V gene TRBV11-2; possibly TRBD1 for D (6 bases). V lost 1 base and J lost 5, with 11 bases in between. Germline V lookup: CDR1 SGHAT, CDR2 FQNNGV. The CDR3 length is 15 residues.

This clone was picked up a small number of times. The gene calls are TRBV7-2 and TRBJ2-3; tentatively, D is TRBD1 (5 bases). From germline, CDR1 is SGHTA and CDR2 FQGNSA. The CDR3 extends over 15 amino acids. Between the trimmed V and J ends, which lost 4 bases and 2 bases, there was a span of 13 bases. CDR3 sequence (DNA): TGTGCCAGCAGCTCCAGGGTTTCCAACACAGATACGCAGTATTTT. Residues: CASSSRVSNTDTQYF.

Concerning this clone: Germline is not matched at one junction end, which may reflect a read error. This chain uses TRBV4-1 with TRBJ2-5; tentative D call: TRBD2 (6 bases). CDR1 and CDR2 from the germline V gene are MGHRA and YSYEKL. This CDR3 comprises 16 residues. The chain's CDR3 is CASSEETRGGQETQYF. The CDR3 nucleotides read TGCGCCAGCAGCGAAGAGACTAGAGGAGGGCAAGAGACCCAGTACTTC.

The genes are TRBV2 and TRBJ2-3; 8 bases align to TRBD1. With V trimmed by 5 bases and J by 4 bases, 8 bases remained unmatched. The CDR3 covers 15 residues. CDR1 SNHLY and CDR2 FYNNEI come from the germline V gene. CDR3 in DNA: TGTGCCAGCAGTACGGGACAGGAGGGCGCAGATACGCAGTATTTT. Protein sequence: CASSTGQEGADTQYF.

The V gene is TRBV9, the J gene TRBJ1-2, with TRBD1 identical over 7 bases. Trimming at V came to 0 bases and at J to 2 bases, leaving 7 bases not matched to a gene. The CDR3 runs 16 residues. Germline CDR1 is SGDLS and CDR2 is YYNGEE. The CDR3 nucleotides are TGTGCCAGCAGCGTAGAAATTACAGGGGCGAACTATGGCTACACCTTC. This sequence encodes CASSVEITGANYGYTF.

The chain couples TRBV28 to TRBJ2-7, with D possibly TRBD2 on 5 matching bases. The CDR3 is 13 residues long. V lost 6 bases and J lost 6, with 15 bases in between. CDR1 and CDR2 (germline): MDHEN, SYDVKM. CDR3 nucleotide sequence: TGTGCCAGCAGCCGGGGTCACCTTGTCGAGCAGTACTTC. It specifies CASSRGHLVEQYF.

This clone occurred a few times. CDR3 nucleotides: TGTGCCAGCTCACCGACAGATTCTAACTATGGCTACACCTTC. As protein: CASSPTDSNYGYTF. V and J are TRBV18 and TRBJ1-2, with a tentative D call TRBD1 (5 bases). Germline-derived CDR1 and CDR2 are KGHSH and LQKENI. The V end lost 3 bases, the J end lost 0 bases, and 8 bases lay between the germline ends. This CDR3 region has 14 residues.

The chain recombines TRBV5-1 with TRBJ2-5; 7 bases agree with TRBD2. V was clipped by 0 bases and J by 3 bases; unmatched bases: 5. From germline, CDR1 is SGHRS and CDR2 YFSETQ. CDR3 length: 15 residues. The CDR3 reads CASSLVGTKKETQYF. DNA of the CDR3: TGCGCCAGCAGCTTGGTCGGGACTAAAAAAGAGACCCAGTACTTC.

This clone appeared once. The rearrangement joins TRBV27 to TRBJ1-2; the D gene is possibly TRBD1 (5 bases). Germline loops: CDR1 MNHEY, CDR2 SMNVEV (reference sequence). V dropped 1 base and J dropped 8 bases, with 14 bases sitting between them. The CDR3 is 14 amino acids. CDR3 amino acids: CASSLFAGKGGYTF. The CDR3 bases are TGTGCCAGCAGTTTATTCGCAGGGAAAGGAGGCTACACCTTC.

V gene TRBV19 combines with J gene TRBJ1-2, with D maybe TRBD1 (6 bases). The germline V gene has CDR1 LNHDA and CDR2 SQIVND (reference sequence). Trimming left V 4 bases short and J 4 bases short, with 13 bases between. The CDR3 spans 14 residues. The CDR3 loop is CASSSLTGIYGYTF. CDR3 DNA sequence: TGTGCCAGTAGTAGTTTAACAGGGATCTATGGCTACACCTTC.

This sequence joins TRBV27 and TRBJ1-2; the match to TRBD1 covers 9 bases. This CDR3 comprises 16 residues. V lost 3 bases, J lost 2 bases, and 7 bases stayed unmatched. Germline CDR1 MNHEY, CDR2 SMNVEV (reference sequence). CDR3 nucleotide sequence: TGTGCCAGCAGTTTGGGGACAGGGAATCGGAACTATGGCTACACCTTC. Amino acid sequence: CASSLGTGNRNYGYTF.

V is TRBV7-8 and J is TRBJ1-1; no reliable D call. There are 14 residues in the CDR3. The germline gives CDR1 SGHVS, CDR2 FQNEAQ. With 1 base removed from V and 4 bases from J, the gap between germline ends came to 10 bases. CDR3 amino acids: CASSLGAVLTEAFF. DNA of the CDR3: TGTGCCAGCAGCTTAGGTGCAGTCCTCACTGAAGCTTTCTTT.

The V and J genes are TRBV19 and TRBJ2-2; TRBD1 is a possible D gene (5 bases). CDR3 length equals 13 residues. V gave up 5 bases and J gave up 1 base, with 5 bases separating them. Per germline, CDR1 LNHDA and CDR2 SQIVND (reference sequence). The CDR3 nucleotides read TGTGCCAGTAGTGGACAGAACACCGGGGAGCTGTTTTTT. This translates into CASSGQNTGELFF.

The chain recombines TRBV15 with TRBJ1-1; D is possibly TRBD1 (6 bases). Germline V gene lookup returns CDR1 LNHNV and CDR2 YYDKDF (reference sequence). The CDR3 length is 16 residues. V gave up 5 bases and J gave up 4 bases, with 20 bases separating them. As DNA, the CDR3 is TGTGCCACCAGCGAAACCGTGGACAGCTACAGCACTGAAGCTTTCTTT. It encodes CATSETVDSYSTEAFF.

With regard to this clone: Different DNA sequences within this sample yield the same CDR3. This sequence joins TRBV7-3 and TRBJ1-6; TRBD1 agrees at 8 bases. This CDR3 is built from 14 residues. The germline V gene encodes CDR1 SGHTA and CDR2 FQGTGA. Trimming took 2 bases from V and 6 from J; bases not matched to a gene: 0. The CDR3 DNA is TGTGCCAGCAGCTTAGACAGGGGTAATTCACCCCTCCACTTT. Translated: CASSLDRGNSPLHF. Looking up the rest from reference TRBV7-3 and TRBJ1-6 gives the full variable domain: GAGVSQTPSNKVTEKGKYVELRCDPISGHTALYWYRQSLGQGPEFLIYFQGTGAADDSGLPNDRFFAVRPEGSVSTLKIQRTERGDSAVYLCASSLDRGNSPLHFGNGTRLTVT.

This chain connects TRBV5-8 to TRBJ2-4; 8 bases match TRBD2. Per germline, CDR1 SGHTS and CDR2 YDEGEE. V trimming: 2 bases; J trimming: 5 bases; junction bases outside the gene matches: 9. This CDR3 has 16 amino acids. CDR3 region: CASSFSRAGGENIQYF. CDR3 DNA sequence: TGTGCCAGCAGCTTCTCACGGGCCGGGGGGGAAAACATTCAGTACTTC.

V and J are TRBV7-8 and TRBJ2-7; D might be TRBD1 (5 bases). Trimming removed 4 bases from V and 2 bases from J, with 12 bases in between. Germline CDR1 is SGHVS and CDR2 is FQNEAQ. This CDR3 is 14 amino acids long. CDR3 region: CASSSDMRPYEQYF. For the CDR3, the DNA is TGTGCCAGCAGCTCGGACATGCGGCCCTACGAGCAGTACTTC. Complete variable domain (other parts from reference TRBV7-8 and TRBJ2-7): GAGVSQSPRYKVAKRGQDVALRCDPISGHVSLFWYQQALGQGPEFLTYFQNEAQLDKSGLPSDRFFAERPEGSVSTLKIQRTQQEDSAVYLCASSSDMRPYEQYFGPGTRLTVT.

The chain is built from TRBV6-5 and TRBJ2-1; D is uncertain. Trimming removed 2 bases at V and 6 bases at J, with 8 bases between. Germline V CDR1 and CDR2: MNHEY, SVGAGI. This CDR3 spans 13 amino acids. In DNA, the CDR3 is TGTGCCAGCAGTTACGGCGGCCGCAATGAGCAGTTCTTC. Translating it yields CASSYGGRNEQFF.

V gene TRBV7-9 combines with J gene TRBJ1-6; 7 bases align to TRBD1. Germline CDR1 is SEHNR and CDR2 is FQNEAQ (reference sequence). This CDR3 region has 12 residues. The ends lost 5 bases at V and 9 bases at J; junction bases unmatched: 1. In DNA form, the CDR3 reads TGTGCCAGCAGCCAGGGGGTTTCACCCCTCCACTTT. Its protein product is CASSQGVSPLHF.

The chain links TRBV5-1 to TRBJ2-1; the match to TRBD2 covers 10 bases. Per germline, CDR1 SGHRS and CDR2 YFSETQ. The CDR3 spans 17 residues. With 4 bases clipped from V and 0 bases from J, the junction kept 7 bases outside the gene matches. The CDR3 coding sequence is TGCGCCAGCAGCCTAGGACTAGCGGTAAGCTCCTACAATGAGCAGTTCTTC. Amino acids: CASSLGLAVSSYNEQFF.

The J gene is TRBJ1-6, the V gene TRBV7-2; 9 nucleotides line up with TRBD1. CDR3 size: 15 residues. V gave up 1 base and J gave up 10 bases; unmatched junction bases: 5. Germline-derived CDR1 and CDR2 are SGHTA and FQGNSA. CDR3 sequence (DNA): TGTGCCAGCAGCTTAGACGGACAGGGGAACTCACCCCTCCACTTT. It is translated as CASSLDGQGNSPLHF.

This sequence joins TRBV5-1 and TRBJ2-1, with 12 bases aligning to TRBD2. V gave up 1 base and J gave up 9 bases; unmatched junction bases: 2. The germline V gene has CDR1 SGHRS and CDR2 YFSETQ. CDR3 size: 14 residues. CDR3 region: CASSLLAGGGEQFF. In nucleotides, the CDR3 is TGCGCCAGCAGCTTGCTAGCGGGAGGGGGTGAGCAGTTCTTC.

The chain uses TRBV10-2 and TRBJ1-1; D is unclear. The germline gives CDR1 WSHSY, CDR2 SAAADI. The CDR3 is 13 amino acids. V was clipped by 3 bases and J by 0 bases, with 5 bases between them. The DNA for the CDR3 is TGCGCCAGCAGTGATCTACTGAACACTGAAGCTTTCTTT. Translated: CASSDLLNTEAFF.

As DNA, the CDR3 is TGTGCCAGCAGCTTATCTCAGGGCAGGGGGCTCACTATGAACACTGAAGCTTTCTTT. Its translation: CASSLSQGRGLTMNTEAFF. The V and J genes are TRBV11-2 and TRBJ1-1, with TRBD1 matching 8 bases. The V and J ends lost 2 bases and 0 bases, in that order; junction bases with no gene match: 14. From germline, CDR1 is SGHAT and CDR2 FQNNGV. The length of the CDR3 is 19 residues. Full variable domain (outside the CDR3, taken from reference TRBV11-2 and TRBJ1-1): EAGVAQSPRYKIIEKRQSVAFWCNPISGHATLYWYQQILGQGPKLLIQFQNNGVVDDSQLPKDRFSAERLKGVDSTLKIQPAKLEDSAVYLCASSLSQGRGLTMNTEAFFGQGTRLTVV.

This chain uses TRBV11-3 with TRBJ2-3; TRBD2 matches at 12 bases. The V gene end was trimmed by 8 bases and the J gene end by 1 base; junction bases not matched to a gene: 1. The CDR3 is 14 amino acids. Germline assignment: CDR1 SGHNT and CDR2 YENEEA. The CDR3 DNA is TGTGCCAGCTGGACTAGCGGGGGCACAGATACGCAGTATTTT. This gives the protein CASWTSGGTDTQYF.